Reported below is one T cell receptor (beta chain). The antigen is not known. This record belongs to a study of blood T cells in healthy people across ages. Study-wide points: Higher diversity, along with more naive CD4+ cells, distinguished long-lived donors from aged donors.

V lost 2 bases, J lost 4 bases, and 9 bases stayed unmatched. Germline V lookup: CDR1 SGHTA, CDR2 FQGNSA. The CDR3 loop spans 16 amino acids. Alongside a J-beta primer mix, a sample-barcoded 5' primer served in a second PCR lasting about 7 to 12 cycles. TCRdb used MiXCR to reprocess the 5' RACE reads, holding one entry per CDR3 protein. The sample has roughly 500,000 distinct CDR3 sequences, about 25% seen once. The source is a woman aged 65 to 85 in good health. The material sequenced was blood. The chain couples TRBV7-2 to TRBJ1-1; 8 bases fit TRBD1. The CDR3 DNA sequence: TGTGCCAGCAGCTTAACTATCGGACAGGGCGGCACTGAAGCTTTCTTT. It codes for CASSLTIGQGGTEAFF.